These T cell receptor beta chains were read from a single sample in a study of OX40 agonist ivuxolimab in advanced cancers. Produced via immunoSEQ multiplex PCR; TCRdb's table is partial and in-frame only. Of roughly 80,000 clones detected, over 75% appear once; the ten largest clones hold 0.55% to 0.7%. The sequences come from CD4+ or CD8+ T cells sorted from blood, collected in a trial of the OX40 agonist ivuxolimab. The origin of the receptors is an adult with an advanced solid tumor such as melanoma, head and neck, liver or kidney cancer. CDR3s include the opening cysteine and the closing phenylalanine or tryptophan. Fields, in order: J gene, V gene, D gene, clone size, CDR3 DNA, CDR3 protein. The D gene is left open where the match is weak. Only some rows state a clone size, as once, few, many or a class for expanded clones.

TRBJ2-7 TRBV10-3 TRBD1 NA TGTGCCATCAGTGAACGACAGGGGGTTTCCTACGAGCAGTACTTC CAISERQGVSYEQYF
TRBJ2-7 TRBV6-6 NA NA TGTGCCAGCAGTTACTCGGGGAGCTCCTACGAGCAGTACTTC CASSYSGSSYEQYF
TRBJ2-5 TRBV5-1 TRBD2 NA TGCGCCAGCAGCGGACTAGCGGGGGGCCTTCAAGAGACCCAGTACTTC CASSGLAGGLQETQYF
TRBJ1-6 TRBV6-1 NA NA TGTGCCAGCAGTGAAGTAGAGGGGAGGACACCCCTCCACTTT CASSEVEGRTPLHF
TRBJ2-5 TRBV7-2 NA NA TGTGCCAGCAGCTTACCGGTGAGAGCCCAAGAGACCCAGTACTTC CASSLPVRAQETQYF
TRBJ2-5 TRBV6-1 NA NA TGTGCCAGCAGTGAAGCAGCTAAGGGCGGGGTTTTCAACCGGTGGACCCAGTACTTC CASSEAAKGGVFNRWTQYF
TRBJ2-1 TRBV6-5 NA few TGTGCCAGCAGTTACTCGTACGCCACCCCCTACAATGAGCAGTTCTTC CASSYSYATPYNEQFF
TRBJ2-2 TRBV27 TRBD2 NA TGTGCCAGCACCCAACTAGCGGGGGGCGGTAACACCGGGGAGCTGTTTTTT CASTQLAGGGNTGELFF
TRBJ1-1 TRBV7-8 TRBD1 few TGTGCCAGCAGTAACAGGGGGCGAAACACTGAAGCTTTCTTT CASSNRGRNTEAFF
TRBJ2-1 TRBV2 TRBD2 NA TGTGCCAGCACTAGCGGGGGGGCAGATTCGTGGGAGGTCAATGAGCAGTTCTTC CASTSGGADSWEVNEQFF
TRBJ1-2 TRBV5-1 TRBD1 NA TGCGCCAGCAGCGTGGGACAGGGTAACTATGGCTACACCTTC CASSVGQGNYGYTF
TRBJ1-1 TRBV30 NA NA TGTGCCTGGAGTGGGCAGGGCTTTGAAGCTTTCTTT CAWSGQGFEAFF
TRBJ2-3 TRBV18 NA NA TGTGCCAGCTCACGCTCCGGAGCTTGGGGATCAGATACGCAGTATTTT CASSRSGAWGSDTQYF
TRBJ2-1 TRBV7-2 TRBD2 NA TGTGCCAGCAGCCTAACTAGCGGGGTGCCTGGGGATGAGCAGTTCTTC CASSLTSGVPGDEQFF
TRBJ1-5 TRBV10-3 TRBD1 NA TGTGCCATCAGTCGGGACAGGGCTAGCAATCAGCCCCAGCATTTT CAISRDRASNQPQHF
TRBJ1-1 TRBV7-2 NA few TGTGCCAGCAGCGTACAGGGAGACACTGAAGCTTTCTTT CASSVQGDTEAFF
TRBJ2-5 TRBV7-8 TRBD2 NA TGTGCCAGCAGCCCGACTAGCGGGGGAGCAGAGACCCAGTACTTC CASSPTSGGAETQYF
TRBJ1-4 TRBV27 NA once TGTGCCAGCAGTTTAAAGGGGTTCCCTAATGAAAAACTGTTTTTT CASSLKGFPNEKLFF
TRBJ2-7 TRBV5-4 NA NA TGTGCCAGCAGCGCAGGGGGAGGTTTAACCTACGAGCAGTACTTC CASSAGGGLTYEQYF
TRBJ1-1 TRBV7-9 TRBD1 NA TGTGCCAGCAGCTTTATGGGACAGGGCACTGAAGCTTTCTTT CASSFMGQGTEAFF
TRBJ1-1 TRBV6-6 NA NA TGTGCCAGCAGTCCCGGGGGCCAGTTTATTGCTTTCTTT CASSPGGQFIAFF
TRBJ1-1 TRBV19 NA NA TGTGCCAGTAGTATTACTGAGGGCCTTAACACTGAAGCTTTCTTT CASSITEGLNTEAFF
TRBJ2-1 TRBV19 NA NA TGTGCCAGTAGTATACTCGCGAATGAGCAGTTCTTC CASSILANEQFF
TRBJ2-1 TRBV5-6 TRBD1 NA TGTGCCAGCAGCTTTTGGGACAGGGTCGGCAATGAGCAGTTCTTC CASSFWDRVGNEQFF
TRBJ2-2 TRBV6-1 NA NA TGTGCCAGCATCCTCCAACTGGACTCTGGGGGGGAGCTGTTTTTT CASILQLDSGGELFF
TRBJ2-7 TRBV7-3 TRBD1 NA TGTGCCAGCAGCTTAAGGGACAGGGGGCAAGAGCAGTACTTC CASSLRDRGQEQYF
TRBJ2-6 TRBV6-1 NA NA TGTGCCAGCAGTGATCGGGCGGCCTCTGGGGCCAACGTCCTGACTTTC CASSDRAASGANVLTF
TRBJ1-2 TRBV7-9 TRBD1 NA TGTGCCAGCAGCTTTCTTGGACAGGTGGGGGGCTACACCTTC CASSFLGQVGGYTF
TRBJ1-3 TRBV11-2 TRBD1 NA TGTGCCAGCAGCCCTTTTACGAGGGACAGCTCTGGAAACACCATATATTTT CASSPFTRDSSGNTIYF
TRBJ2-2 TRBV7-8 NA NA TGTGCCAGCAGCTTAGGTCCGGCCCGGTCCGGGGAGCTGTTTTTT CASSLGPARSGELFF
TRBJ1-4 TRBV19 NA NA TGTGCCAGTAGTCCGACTCCGGAGGCTACTAATGAAAAACTGTTTTTT CASSPTPEATNEKLFF
TRBJ2-7 TRBV7-2 NA NA TGTGCCAGCAGCTTAGCACAGTCCTACGAGCAGTACTTC CASSLAQSYEQYF
TRBJ1-4 TRBV18 NA NA TGTGCCAGCTCAAGGGACGTTAATGAAAAACTGTTTTTT CASSRDVNEKLFF
TRBJ2-7 TRBV7-9 NA NA TGTGCCAGCAGCTTAGGTGAACAGGGAGGGTACGAGCAGTACTTC CASSLGEQGGYEQYF
TRBJ2-3 TRBV19 NA NA TGTGCCAGCAGCGGAGGAGGCGCGGAGATTACAGATACGCAGTATTTT CASSGGGAEITDTQYF
TRBJ2-7 TRBV7-2 NA NA TGTGCCAGCAGCTTTGGAGGGGGGGGTTACGAGCAGTACTTC CASSFGGGGYEQYF
TRBJ1-6 TRBV7-2 NA NA TGTGCCAGCAGCTCAGGTGACCCCAATTCACCCCTCCACTTT CASSSGDPNSPLHF
TRBJ2-7 TRBV7-3 TRBD1 NA TGTGCCAGCAGTACCGGGACAGGGACGTCCGAGCAGTACTTC CASSTGTGTSEQYF
TRBJ2-7 TRBV2 TRBD1 NA TGTGCCAGCAGGAGCCGGGACAGGGGGTTCGAGCAGTACTTC CASRSRDRGFEQYF
TRBJ1-1 TRBV6-5 NA NA TGTGCCAGCAGTTACTCGATGGGGTCACCTTCCACTGAAGCTTTCTTT CASSYSMGSPSTEAFF
TRBJ1-6 TRBV30 NA NA TGTGCCTGGAGCCCTACAGATTTGGCCCTCCACTTT CAWSPTDLALHF